This T cell receptor beta chain is drawn from a study of cytotoxic CD8 clonotypes in ibrutinib-treated CLL. Broader study findings: Rising at ibrutinib response, clonality subsequently fell back toward baseline at progression. Samples from sustained-remission and progressing patients were taken at different times.

The length of the CDR3 is 18 residues. V lost 0 bases, J lost 2 bases, and 13 bases stayed unmatched. Germline V lookup: CDR1 LGHNA, CDR2 YSLEER. TCRdb's copy holds only in-frame clones and misses some; the assay was immunoSEQ multiplex PCR. This sample has approximately 280,000 clones, with approximately 79% found just once. Points on this clone: Antigen: not known.

This TCR was recovered from a human donor with chronic lymphocytic leukemia. The specimen comprised PBMCs, sampled at disease progression, from a patient treated with ibrutinib. This rearrangement joins TRBV4-3 to TRBJ2-7; TRBD1 matches at 7 bases. CDR3 in DNA: TGCGCCAGCAGCCAAGAATCCCAGGGGGTAATGCGGACCTACGAGCAGTACTTC. Translated: CASSQESQGVMRTYEQYF.